These T cell receptor beta chains were read from a single sample in a study of vaccination effects on CD4 cells after COVID-19. Sequencing used immunoSEQ multiplex PCR; TCRdb keeps in-frame clones, though not all of them. The sample contains more than 45,000 clones, 65% to 80% of which appear only once. These receptors lack a known antigen. Specimen: CD4+ T cells from PBMCs cultured with HIV peptides, collected before COVID-19 vaccination. Source of these receptors: a human donor who had a prior SARS-CoV-2 infection. Each CDR3 is given with its conserved first and last residue. Each record gives: V gene, D gene, clone size, J gene, CDR3 protein, CDR3 DNA. A D gene is named only where the DNA matches it firmly. Expanded clones are given a class, and other clones once, few, many or no size at all.

V gene: TRBV12-3/TRBV12-4
D gene: .
clone size: .
J gene: TRBJ2-7
CDR3 protein: CASSLALYEQYF
CDR3 DNA: TGTGCCAGCAGTTTAGCACTCTACGAGCAGTACTTC

V gene: TRBV7-9
D gene: TRBD2
clone size: few
J gene: TRBJ2-3
CDR3 protein: CASSPRGLANTDTQYF
CDR3 DNA: TGTGCCAGCAGCCCCAGGGGACTAGCGAACACAGATACGCAGTATTTT

V gene: TRBV12-3/TRBV12-4
D gene: .
clone size: .
J gene: TRBJ1-1
CDR3 protein: CASSPGYTEAFF
CDR3 DNA: TGTGCCAGCAGCCCAGGGTACACTGAAGCTTTCTTT

V gene: TRBV27
D gene: .
clone size: .
J gene: TRBJ2-3
CDR3 protein: CASSLVGYTDTQYF
CDR3 DNA: TGTGCCAGCAGTCTGGTGGGATACACAGATACGCAGTATTTT

V gene: TRBV11-3
D gene: TRBD2
clone size: once
J gene: TRBJ2-2
CDR3 protein: CASSLVAGAVTGELFF
CDR3 DNA: TGTGCCAGCAGCTTAGTCGCGGGAGCGGTCACCGGGGAGCTGTTTTTT

V gene: TRBV14
D gene: .
clone size: .
J gene: TRBJ2-7
CDR3 protein: CASSPKGSRKYF
CDR3 DNA: TGTGCCAGCAGCCCCAAAGGTTCTAGGAAGTACTTC

V gene: TRBV24-1
D gene: .
clone size: .
J gene: TRBJ2-1
CDR3 protein: CATARGGSNEQFF
CDR3 DNA: TGTGCCACCGCCCGTGGGGGTTCGAATGAGCAGTTCTTC

V gene: TRBV6-5
D gene: .
clone size: .
J gene: TRBJ2-7
CDR3 protein: CASSSRNWSYEQYF
CDR3 DNA: TGTGCCAGCAGTAGCAGGAATTGGTCCTACGAGCAGTACTTC

V gene: TRBV7-2
D gene: TRBD1
clone size: .
J gene: TRBJ2-1
CDR3 protein: CASSLGTGADEQFF
CDR3 DNA: TGTGCCAGCAGCTTAGGGACAGGGGCGGATGAGCAGTTCTTC

V gene: TRBV5-1
D gene: .
clone size: .
J gene: TRBJ1-1
CDR3 protein: CASSLILGPNTEAFF
CDR3 DNA: TGCGCCAGCAGCCTCATACTGGGACCCAACACTGAAGCTTTCTTT

V gene: TRBV7-3
D gene: TRBD1
clone size: .
J gene: TRBJ2-2
CDR3 protein: CASSSGQGNGELFF
CDR3 DNA: TGTGCCAGCAGCTCGGGACAGGGTAACGGGGAGCTGTTTTTT

V gene: TRBV12-3/TRBV12-4
D gene: .
clone size: .
J gene: TRBJ2-5
CDR3 protein: CASSRETQYF
CDR3 DNA: TGTGCCAGCAGCAGGGAGACCCAGTACTTC

V gene: TRBV20-1
D gene: TRBD2
clone size: .
J gene: TRBJ2-1
CDR3 protein: CSASSHVYWLAGTNEQFF
CDR3 DNA: TGCAGTGCTAGTTCTCACGTGTATTGGCTAGCGGGAACCAATGAGCAGTTCTTC

V gene: TRBV7-3
D gene: TRBD2
clone size: few
J gene: TRBJ2-7
CDR3 protein: CASSLVGGREDYDEQYF
CDR3 DNA: TGTGCCAGCAGCTTAGTAGGTGGGCGGGAGGATTATGACGAGCAGTACTTC

V gene: TRBV7-2
D gene: .
clone size: few
J gene: TRBJ1-2
CDR3 protein: CASSLDDRGYTF
CDR3 DNA: TGTGCCAGCAGCTTAGATGATCGCGGCTACACCTTC

V gene: TRBV7-9
D gene: .
clone size: .
J gene: TRBJ1-2
CDR3 protein: CASSSSLIANYGYTF
CDR3 DNA: TGTGCCAGCAGCTCGAGCCTGATTGCTAACTATGGCTACACCTTC

V gene: TRBV5-4
D gene: TRBD1
clone size: .
J gene: TRBJ2-5
CDR3 protein: CASSAPPGQGDETQYF
CDR3 DNA: TGTGCCAGCAGCGCACCACCGGGACAGGGGGACGAGACCCAGTACTTC

V gene: TRBV7-9
D gene: TRBD1
clone size: .
J gene: TRBJ2-7
CDR3 protein: CASSDRQGTLLEQYF
CDR3 DNA: TGTGCCAGCAGCGATCGACAGGGGACCCTCCTCGAGCAGTACTTC

V gene: TRBV11-1
D gene: .
clone size: .
J gene: TRBJ1-6
CDR3 protein: CASSPQPSNSPLHF
CDR3 DNA: TGTGCCAGCAGCCCCCAGCCCTCGAATTCACCCCTCCACTTT

V gene: TRBV6-6
D gene: .
clone size: .
J gene: TRBJ1-3
CDR3 protein: CASSYTGSSGNTIYF
CDR3 DNA: TGTGCCAGCAGTTATACTGGGAGCTCTGGAAACACCATATATTTT

V gene: TRBV6-5
D gene: .
clone size: .
J gene: TRBJ1-5
CDR3 protein: CASSYSAAQPQHF
CDR3 DNA: TGTGCCAGCAGTTACTCGGCCGCTCAGCCCCAGCATTTT

V gene: TRBV25-1
D gene: .
clone size: .
J gene: TRBJ1-1
CDR3 protein: CASRSLGGEGTEAFF
CDR3 DNA: TGTGCCAGCAGATCCCTCGGGGGGGAGGGCACTGAAGCTTTCTTT

V gene: TRBV19
D gene: .
clone size: .
J gene: TRBJ2-7
CDR3 protein: CASGTPTYEQYF
CDR3 DNA: TGTGCCAGTGGGACACCAACCTACGAGCAGTACTTC

V gene: TRBV14
D gene: .
clone size: .
J gene: TRBJ2-2
CDR3 protein: CASSQDPTGELFF
CDR3 DNA: TGTGCCAGCAGCCAAGATCCGACCGGGGAGCTGTTTTTT

V gene: TRBV6-2/TRBV6-3
D gene: .
clone size: .
J gene: TRBJ2-3
CDR3 protein: CASSQSDTQYF
CDR3 DNA: TGTGCCAGCAGTCAGTCCGATACGCAGTATTTT

V gene: TRBV3-1/TRBV3-2
D gene: TRBD1
clone size: .
J gene: TRBJ1-2
CDR3 protein: CASSHRQGSYTF
CDR3 DNA: TGTGCCAGCAGCCATAGACAGGGCAGCTACACCTTC

V gene: TRBV19
D gene: .
clone size: .
J gene: TRBJ1-6
CDR3 protein: CASSAISNSPLHF
CDR3 DNA: TGTGCCAGTAGCGCCATTTCTAATTCACCCCTCCACTTT

V gene: TRBV5-3
D gene: .
clone size: .
J gene: TRBJ1-2
CDR3 protein: CARSLVPFYGYTF
CDR3 DNA: TGTGCCAGAAGCTTAGTCCCATTCTATGGCTACACCTTC

V gene: TRBV18
D gene: TRBD1
clone size: .
J gene: TRBJ1-1
CDR3 protein: CASSAWTGTEAFF
CDR3 DNA: TGTGCCAGCTCAGCATGGACAGGGACTGAAGCTTTCTTT